This TCR beta chain was sequenced in a study of cytomegalovirus exposure and HLA in healthy donors. The CDR3 is 15 amino acids. The germline CDR1 and CDR2 sequences are MGHRA and YSYEKL. The germline V and J ends were trimmed by 0 bases and 5 bases, with 8 bases remaining between them. The study ran its PCR with 60 Vbeta and 13 Jbeta primers. Repertoires were generated with immunoSEQ multiplex PCR, while TCRdb's copy carries only in-frame clones and drops some. Among over 150,000 clones listed, 80% to 85% were seen once. This chain joins TRBV4-1 and TRBJ1-6; D unresolved. This sequence was found in a human donor in good health. Sequencing used PBMCs. The CDR3 region is CASSQEVADNSPLHF. The CDR3 DNA reads as TGCGCCAGCAGCCAAGAGGTTGCAGATAATTCACCCCTCCACTTT.